These 19 T cell receptor beta chains share one sample of origin, sequenced in a study of blood T cell repertoires in COVID-19 (dated by TCRdb to between 2020 and 2021). The library was obtained by the immunoSEQ multiplex PCR assay. TCRdb obtained this table from immuneACCESS and retained in-frame rearrangements with V and J assigned. These tables miss some clones; where compared with another copy, unresolved V genes account for less than half of the shortfall, and the remainder is unexplained. The sample table holds almost 50,000 clones, of which around 80% were seen once. Under 30% of the sample lies in the top ten. The specimen sequenced was peripheral blood. All receptors come from a man between 70 and 80 years old with acute or convalescent COVID-19.

The chain has TRBV30 and TRBJ2-5; 12 positions match TRBD2. CDR1 and CDR2 from the germline V gene are GTSNPN and SVGIG (reference sequence). The trim removed 4 bases at V and 4 bases at J, leaving 7 bases unmatched. The CDR3 length is 15 residues. The CDR3 loop reads CAWKRLAGVRETQYF. CDR3 DNA sequence: TGTGCCTGGAAAAGACTAGCGGGAGTCAGAGAGACCCAGTACTTC.

This sequence joins TRBV6-6 and TRBJ2-7; 8 bases agree with TRBD2. The ends lost 6 bases at V and 2 bases at J; junction bases unmatched: 9. The length of the CDR3 is 15 residues. Germline V CDR1 and CDR2: MNHNY, SVGAGI (reference sequence). Written as DNA, the CDR3 is TGTGCCAGCAGACCGGGTGAGCGGGGGACCTACGAGCAGTACTTC. This codes for CASRPGERGTYEQYF.

The V call is TRBV5-4, the J call TRBJ2-2; 7 bases fit TRBD1. The CDR3 is made up of 15 amino acids. Germline V gene sequence: CDR1 SGHNT, CDR2 YYREEE (reference sequence). The J segment lost 3 bases and the V segment lost 5 bases, leaving 7 bases of the junction unmatched. CDR3 sequence reads: CASSKLGGDTGELFF. In DNA, the CDR3 is TGTGCCAGCAGTAAGCTAGGGGGCGACACCGGGGAGCTGTTTTTT.

The J gene is TRBJ2-6, the V gene TRBV29-1; D is unresolved. Trimming removed 4 bases at V and 2 bases at J, with 6 bases between. The CDR3 sequence is 13 residues long. The V gene's germline CDR1 is SQVTM and CDR2 ANQGSEA. CDR3 sequence: CSVGRPGANVLTF. CDR3 coding DNA: TGCAGCGTTGGGAGACCTGGGGCCAACGTCCTGACTTTC.

This clone appeared a single time. The chain has TRBV6-4 and TRBJ2-4; a weak D match, TRBD2 (7 bases). The germline V gene encodes CDR1 MRHNA and CDR2 SNTAGT. The length of the CDR3 is 12 residues. The CDR3 region has the DNA TGTGAGGAGGGGGGGCTGAAAAACATTCAGTACTTC. Translated, it gives CEEGGLKNIQYF.

V and J are TRBV7-2 and TRBJ2-3; possible D gene TRBD2, 5 bases. The CDR3 is 15 residues long. The V gene lost 5 bases and the J gene lost 1 base, with 13 bases spanning the gap. Per germline, CDR1 SGHTA and CDR2 FQGNSA. The CDR3 reads CASSPRLGGTDTQYF. The CDR3 DNA follows: TGTGCCAGCAGCCCAAGGCTGGGAGGCACAGATACGCAGTATTTT.

This chain links TRBV2 with TRBJ1-2; no reliable D call. The V gene's germline CDR1 is SNHLY and CDR2 FYNNEI. There are 14 residues in the CDR3. V dropped 0 bases and J dropped 4 bases, with 9 bases sitting between them. As DNA, the CDR3 is TGTGCCAGCAGTGAAGCGAGAACGTCCTATGGCTACACCTTC. It encodes CASSEARTSYGYTF.

This clone was counted between two and nine times. The chain employs TRBV19 and TRBJ2-3; D remains unclear. In germline, CDR1 is LNHDA, CDR2 SQIVND (reference sequence). Trimming took off 4 bases at V and 0 bases at J, with 14 bases between the two ends. The CDR3 totals 16 residues. Here the CDR3 DNA reads TGTGCCAGTAGTAGACGTATGGGCTCTAGCACAGATACGCAGTATTTT. This sequence encodes CASSRRMGSSTDTQYF. Full variable domain (missing parts from reference TRBV19 and TRBJ2-3): DGGITQSPKYLFRKEGQNVTLSCEQNLNHDAMYWYRQDPGQGLRLIYYSQIVNDFQKGDIAEGYSVSREKKESFPLTVTSAQKNPTAFYLCASSRRMGSSTDTQYFGPGTRLTVL.

V usage is TRBV11-2 and J usage is TRBJ2-3; D uncertain. With 6 bases removed from V and 2 bases from J, the gap between germline ends came to 15 bases. The CDR3 sequence is 15 residues long. Germline V gives CDR1 SGHAT, CDR2 FQNNGV. The CDR3 DNA follows: TGTGCCAGCAGGTGGGCCCACACCCCCACAGATACGCAGTATTTT. Translated: CASRWAHTPTDTQYF.

The rearrangement joins TRBV29-1 to TRBJ2-7; 7 bases align to TRBD2. The germline gives CDR1 SQVTM, CDR2 ANQGSEA. The trim removed 5 bases at V and 4 bases at J, leaving 11 bases unmatched. CDR3 length: 14 residues. CDR3 nucleotide sequence: TGCAGCGTTTCCATACCCGGGACTACATACGAGCAGTACTTC. Protein sequence: CSVSIPGTTYEQYF.

The rearrangement joins TRBV6-5 to TRBJ1-1; TRBD1 matches 8 bases. This CDR3 contains 13 residues. Germline CDR1 is MNHEY and CDR2 is SVGAGI. The trim removed 7 bases at V and 4 bases at J, leaving 5 bases unmatched. As DNA, the CDR3 is TGTGCCAGCAAAATTACAGGGGGCACTGAAGCTTTCTTT. Translating gives CASKITGGTEAFF.

In its sample, this clone was seen once. The V call is TRBV27, the J call TRBJ1-2; D gene unclear. V gave up 4 bases and J gave up 4 bases, with 10 bases separating them. Germline V gene lookup returns CDR1 MNHEY and CDR2 SMNVEV (reference sequence). The CDR3 contains 13 residues. This CDR3 is CASSSVGSYGYTF. CDR3 nucleotide sequence: TGTGCCAGCAGTTCGGTTGGTAGCTATGGCTACACCTTC.

The V gene is TRBV28, the J gene TRBJ1-2; a weak D match, TRBD1 (6 bases). The CDR3 extends over 14 amino acids. CDR1 MDHEN and CDR2 SYDVKM come from the germline V gene. Trimming cost V 2 bases and J 8 bases, with 15 bases left between them. The CDR3 spells CASSLGTWGLGYTF. CDR3 bases: TGTGCCAGCAGTTTAGGGACATGGGGACTAGGCTACACCTTC.

The gene calls are TRBV12-3 or TRBV12-4 and TRBJ2-5, with D perhaps matching TRBD2 (6 bases). This CDR3 region has 13 residues. Trimming removed 6 bases at V and 4 bases at J, with 12 bases between. In DNA, the CDR3 is TGTGCCAGCAGCCGACTAGTCTCAGAGACCCAGTACTTC. Translated: CASSRLVSETQYF.

The rearrangement links TRBV6-2 or TRBV6-3 to TRBJ2-1; perhaps TRBD2 as D (6 bases). Germline CDR1 is MNHEY and CDR2 is SVGEGT. Between the trimmed V and J ends, which lost 5 bases and 8 bases, there was a span of 13 bases. The CDR3 covers 13 residues. CDR3: CASSPTSGYEQFF. For the CDR3, the DNA is TGTGCCAGCAGTCCGACTAGTGGCTATGAGCAGTTCTTC.

In its sample, this clone was seen once. The rearrangement links TRBV2 to TRBJ2-1, with D perhaps matching TRBD2 (6 bases). This CDR3 is 16 amino acids long. The ends were cut back, 6 bases at V and 6 bases at J, with 21 bases in the middle. The germline gives CDR1 SNHLY, CDR2 FYNNEI. For the CDR3, the DNA is TGTGCCAGCAGGCGCATGACTAGGACCACTGGCAATGAGCAGTTCTTC. It translates to CASRRMTRTTGNEQFF.

DNA of the CDR3: TGTGCCAGCTCTAACGGGGGGGAATCCTACGAGCAGTACTTC. Protein: CASSNGGESYEQYF. The chain has TRBV6-1 and TRBJ2-7, with 8 bases identical to TRBD2. Germline lookup yields CDR1 MNHNS and CDR2 SASEGT. CDR3 size: 14 residues. V was pared by 8 bases and J by 1 base, with 7 bases of the junction left unmatched.

This clone was picked up one time. The rearrangement uses TRBV19 and TRBJ1-1, with D unresolved. Trimming removed 7 bases at V and 1 base at J, with 4 bases between. Looked up from germline, CDR1 is LNHDA and CDR2 is SQIVND (reference sequence). The CDR3 is 11 amino acids. As DNA, the CDR3 is TGTGCCAGTACAGGGAACACTGAAGCTTTCTTT. This sequence encodes CASTGNTEAFF.

The chain joins TRBV12-3 or TRBV12-4 to TRBJ2-7; D gene uncertain. Trimming removed 6 bases from V and 4 bases from J, with 7 bases in between. The CDR3 spans 11 residues. The CDR3: CASSLIYEQYF. DNA for the CDR3: TGTGCCAGCAGCCTAATTTACGAGCAGTACTTC.